Reported below is one TCR beta chain. This receptor's antigen is unknown. One base away there is no much larger clone; base qualities are not given. V ends up 7 bases short and J 9 bases short, with an unmatched junction base count of 7. Including the terminal cysteine and phenylalanine, the CDR3 comprises 12 residues. The read is trimmed to its CDR3 DNA, 36 bases read in frame from base 1. In the germline V gene, CDR1 corresponds to MDHEN and CDR2 to SYDVKM. This sample stems from a study of technical replicates of blood from a handful of donors (dated by TCRdb to the late 2010s). Library construction relied on the immunoSEQ multiplex PCR assay. TCRdb holds this immuneACCESS table with in-frame rearrangements only. Some clones are missing; in checked studies, unresolved V genes explain under half, and the rest has no known cause. The table for this sample lists 75,000 to 95,000 clones; roughly 94% of them were counted only once. 0.25% to 0.3% of the sample lies in the top ten.

This chain is built from TRBV28 and TRBJ1-2; TRBD1 aligns with 8 central bases. The receptor was isolated from a human donor in good health. The sample consisted of T cells isolated from PBMCs. Read as DNA, the sequence is TGTGCCAGCAACAGGGGGGCGATCCGCTACACCTTC. Translated, it gives CASNRGAIRYTF.